A selection of T cell receptor beta chains follows, all from one sample in a study of blood T cell repertoires in COVID-19. Here immunoSEQ multiplex PCR was the method, and the copy in TCRdb shows in-frame clones only, minus some. Among roughly 230,000 clones, roughly 84% were seen once, and the ten largest hold approximately 6.6%. Sequencing was performed on PBMCs or T cells enriched from blood (not recorded which). Every receptor here comes from a woman aged 50 to 60 who had been exposed to COVID-19. The CDR3 runs from the conserved cysteine through the conserved F or W. The order of the fields is V gene, J gene, CDR3 protein.

v_gene: TRBV5-1
j_gene: TRBJ1-6
CDR3aa: CASSGGHVNSPLHF

v_gene: TRBV28
j_gene: TRBJ1-1
CDR3aa: CASSTTGVHTEAFF

v_gene: TRBV7-9
j_gene: TRBJ1-1
CDR3aa: CASSPVGGSTEAFF

v_gene: TRBV19
j_gene: TRBJ1-1
CDR3aa: CASSAESGTLTEAFF

v_gene: TRBV15
j_gene: TRBJ1-3
CDR3aa: CATSRDLLSSGNTIYF

v_gene: TRBV6-5
j_gene: TRBJ1-1
CDR3aa: CASSTGNTEAFF

v_gene: TRBV5-6
j_gene: TRBJ1-6
CDR3aa: CASSLGGRSTLYNSPLHF

v_gene: TRBV5-1
j_gene: TRBJ1-1
CDR3aa: CASSGGTGLAEAFF

v_gene: TRBV28
j_gene: TRBJ2-5
CDR3aa: CASTPVSGQGYSLGETQYF

v_gene: TRBV19
j_gene: TRBJ2-1
CDR3aa: CASGDNSYNEQFF

v_gene: TRBV2
j_gene: TRBJ1-5
CDR3aa: CASSEGQVFNQPQHF

v_gene: TRBV27
j_gene: TRBJ1-6
CDR3aa: CASSSGRTSPLHF

v_gene: TRBV12-3/TRBV12-4
j_gene: TRBJ2-5
CDR3aa: CASSWGPKETQYF

v_gene: TRBV27
j_gene: TRBJ2-7
CDR3aa: CASSFQDEQYF

v_gene: TRBV28
j_gene: TRBJ1-2
CDR3aa: CASKMAAVSYGYTF

v_gene: TRBV19
j_gene: TRBJ1-2
CDR3aa: CASIYSGVKGGYTF

v_gene: TRBV21-1
j_gene: TRBJ2-3
CDR3aa: CASSKSPTGVVSDTQYF

v_gene: TRBV7-2
j_gene: TRBJ1-4
CDR3aa: CASSTGRGFNEKLFF

v_gene: TRBV11-2
j_gene: TRBJ2-3
CDR3aa: CASSLRRSGGHTDTQYF

v_gene: TRBV11-2
j_gene: TRBJ1-2
CDR3aa: CASSLAQGVEGYTF

v_gene: TRBV27
j_gene: TRBJ1-3
CDR3aa: CASSSSRPGPQLRMYF

v_gene: TRBV6-1
j_gene: TRBJ2-5
CDR3aa: CASSEARETQYF

v_gene: TRBV27
j_gene: TRBJ2-7
CDR3aa: CASSTARRNEPYEQYF

v_gene: TRBV3-1/TRBV3-2
j_gene: TRBJ2-2
CDR3aa: CASSHPGLAVTGELFF

v_gene: TRBV12-3/TRBV12-4
j_gene: TRBJ1-1
CDR3aa: CASSLAQVTEAFF

v_gene: TRBV7-8
j_gene: TRBJ1-1
CDR3aa: CASSLRGQIFTEAFF

v_gene: TRBV7-9
j_gene: TRBJ2-2
CDR3aa: CASSLVSIGVTGELFF

v_gene: TRBV7-9
j_gene: TRBJ1-2
CDR3aa: CASSLGTGNYGYTF

v_gene: TRBV7-2
j_gene: TRBJ2-3
CDR3aa: CASSLATRGGNTQYF

v_gene: TRBV2
j_gene: TRBJ2-3
CDR3aa: CASSETTGGSSTDTQYF

v_gene: TRBV2
j_gene: TRBJ1-1
CDR3aa: CASSEGGLVVTEAFF

v_gene: TRBV30
j_gene: TRBJ1-4
CDR3aa: CAWESGGNEKLFF

v_gene: TRBV7-2
j_gene: TRBJ2-1
CDR3aa: CASSWGLAGNNEQFF

v_gene: TRBV3-1/TRBV3-2
j_gene: TRBJ2-1
CDR3aa: CASSQARRAGALIDEQFF

v_gene: TRBV5-6
j_gene: TRBJ1-1
CDR3aa: CASSLGRVNTEAFF

v_gene: TRBV4-2
j_gene: TRBJ2-4
CDR3aa: CASSQESLRESKNIQYF

v_gene: TRBV5-6
j_gene: TRBJ2-7
CDR3aa: CASSRGHLYEQYF

v_gene: TRBV5-6
j_gene: TRBJ1-6
CDR3aa: CASSFRGQQFDSPLHF

v_gene: TRBV7-8
j_gene: TRBJ1-1
CDR3aa: CASSLGTANTEAFF

v_gene: TRBV2
j_gene: TRBJ1-1
CDR3aa: CASIRVGNTEAFF

v_gene: TRBV10-3
j_gene: TRBJ1-1
CDR3aa: CAISETGQNTEAFF

v_gene: TRBV11-2
j_gene: TRBJ2-7
CDR3aa: CASSSSTGGRSEQYF

v_gene: TRBV6-5
j_gene: TRBJ2-3
CDR3aa: CASSTKGPTDTQYF

v_gene: TRBV9
j_gene: TRBJ2-3
CDR3aa: CASSVGEGGRTDTQYF

v_gene: TRBV10-2
j_gene: TRBJ1-2
CDR3aa: CASSEASYYGYTF

v_gene: TRBV29-1
j_gene: TRBJ1-5
CDR3aa: CSVAGVNQPQHF

v_gene: TRBV5-1
j_gene: TRBJ1-1
CDR3aa: CASSLGGPGFTEAFF

v_gene: TRBV7-9
j_gene: TRBJ1-1
CDR3aa: CASSSAGEAFF

v_gene: TRBV18
j_gene: TRBJ2-5
CDR3aa: CASSSGQETQYF

v_gene: TRBV9
j_gene: TRBJ1-2
CDR3aa: CASSVADGGPPNYGYTF

v_gene: TRBV29-1
j_gene: TRBJ1-2
CDR3aa: CSVILADRSRQDDGYTF

v_gene: TRBV6-5
j_gene: TRBJ1-1
CDR3aa: CASSSDRDNTEAFF

v_gene: TRBV28
j_gene: TRBJ1-2
CDR3aa: CASSPNRVGGYTF